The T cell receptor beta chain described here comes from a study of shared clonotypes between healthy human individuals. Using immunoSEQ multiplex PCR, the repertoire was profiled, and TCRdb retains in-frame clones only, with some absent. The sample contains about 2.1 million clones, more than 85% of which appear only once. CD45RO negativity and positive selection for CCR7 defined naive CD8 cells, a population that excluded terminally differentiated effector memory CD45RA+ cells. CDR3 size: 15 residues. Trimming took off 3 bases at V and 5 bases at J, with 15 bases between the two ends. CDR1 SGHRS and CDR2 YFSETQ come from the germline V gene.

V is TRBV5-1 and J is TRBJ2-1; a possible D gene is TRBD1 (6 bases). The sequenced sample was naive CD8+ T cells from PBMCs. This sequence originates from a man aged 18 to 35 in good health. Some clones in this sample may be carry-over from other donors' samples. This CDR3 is CASSSQDSPNNEQFF. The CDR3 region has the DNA TGCGCCAGCAGCTCCCAGGACAGTCCTAACAATGAGCAGTTCTTC.